These 23 T cell receptor beta chains came from one sample sequenced in a study of OX40 agonist ivuxolimab in advanced cancers. Clones were sequenced by immunoSEQ multiplex PCR, and TCRdb holds only the in-frame ones, with some missing. The repertoire holds about 81,000 clones, with about 93% as singletons. The sequences come from CD4+ or CD8+ T cells sorted from blood, collected in a trial of the OX40 agonist ivuxolimab. The receptors were sampled from an adult with an advanced solid tumor such as melanoma, head and neck, liver or kidney cancer.

This chain connects TRBV7-9 to TRBJ2-7, with a possible D match to TRBD1 (6 bases). Germline V CDR1 and CDR2: SEHNR, FQNEAQ (reference sequence). The CDR3 is made up of 14 amino acids. V lost 4 bases and J lost 3, with 13 bases in between. The CDR3 sequence is CASSSTGQLYEQYF. For the CDR3, the DNA is TGTGCCAGCAGCTCAACGGGACAACTCTACGAGCAGTACTTC.

The table lists this clone with a count of one. The chain uses TRBV6-4 and TRBJ2-5, with D perhaps assigned TRBD1 or TRBD2 (6 bases each). Trimming left V 0 bases short and J 3 bases short, with 11 bases between. Germline V lookup: CDR1 MRHNA, CDR2 SNTAGT. The CDR3 is 15 amino acids. CDR3 coding DNA: TGTGCCAGCAGTGACTCCCCGGGGGCAAAAGAGACCCAGTACTTC. It translates to CASSDSPGAKETQYF.

This clone showed up just once. This sequence joins TRBV5-4 and TRBJ2-1; 9 nucleotides agree with TRBD2. Germline V CDR1 and CDR2: SGHNT, YYREEE (reference sequence). V lost 0 bases and J lost 5; bases outside the gene matches: 0. This CDR3 is 14 amino acids long. The CDR3 region is CASSLGLADNEQFF. For the CDR3, the DNA is TGTGCCAGCAGCTTGGGACTAGCGGACAATGAGCAGTTCTTC. The full variable domain, its missing parts supplied by reference TRBV5-4 and TRBJ2-1, is ETGVTQSPTHLIKTRGQQVTLRCSSQSGHNTVSWYQQALGQGPQFIFQYYREEENGRGNFPPRFSGLQFPNYSSELNVNALELDDSALYLCASSLGLADNEQFFGPGTRLTVL.

The CDR3 bases are TGTGCCAGCAGTTGGGGGGGTCAGAGTTCACCCCTCCACTTT. Protein: CASSWGGQSSPLHF. The rearrangement links TRBV27 to TRBJ1-6; D is possibly TRBD1 (5 bases). The CDR3 length is 14 residues. V lost 4 bases, J lost 9 bases, and 13 bases lay in between. Germline CDR1 and CDR2: MNHEY and SMNVEV (reference sequence).

The chain carries TRBV10-3 and TRBJ2-7; tentative D call: TRBD1 (5 bases). The CDR3 is 16 amino acids. V was trimmed by 10 bases and J by 1 base, leaving 23 bases between them. CDR1 and CDR2 (germline): ENHRY, SYGVKD. CDR3 region: CATSYPDRRPSYEQYF. In nucleotides, the CDR3 is TGTGCCACCTCCTATCCCGACAGAAGACCTTCCTACGAGCAGTACTTC.

This sequence joins TRBV2 and TRBJ2-3; the match to TRBD2 covers 9 bases. The CDR3 contains 14 residues. Germline loops: CDR1 SNHLY, CDR2 FYNNEI. J gave up 2 bases and V 7 bases, and 4 bases lay outside the gene matches. DNA for the CDR3: TGTGCCAGCACTCTAGCGGGACTCACAGATACGCAGTATTTT. Translation: CASTLAGLTDTQYF.

The rearrangement links TRBV29-1 to TRBJ1-2; TRBD1 matches at 8 bases. Trimming took 6 bases from V and 8 from J; bases not matched to a gene: 11. The CDR3 loop spans 13 amino acids. Per the germline V gene, CDR1 is SQVTM and CDR2 is ANQGSEA. In DNA form, the CDR3 reads TGCAGCGTGGCAGACAGGGGACTCTTCGGCTACACCTTC. It specifies CSVADRGLFGYTF.

This clone was recorded only once. Other DNA sequences within the sample encode an identical CDR3. The J gene is TRBJ1-2, the V gene TRBV5-6; maybe TRBD1 (6 bases). This CDR3 has 14 amino acids. Germline V gives CDR1 SGHDT, CDR2 YYEEEE. Trimming left V 4 bases short and J 8 bases short, with 18 bases between. Here the CDR3 reads CASSLFSGAEGYTF. CDR3 nucleotide sequence: TGTGCCAGCAGCCTGTTTTCGGGGGCTGAGGGCTACACCTTC.

V is TRBV11-2 and J is TRBJ1-5; no firm D call. The CDR3 extends over 14 amino acids. CDR1 and CDR2 (germline): SGHAT, FQNNGV. V was pared by 2 bases and J by 5 bases, with 10 bases between. The CDR3: CASSLLGSHQPQHF. CDR3 coding DNA: TGTGCCAGCAGCTTATTGGGCAGCCATCAGCCCCAGCATTTT.

The chain employs TRBV11-2 and TRBJ2-1; no reliable D call. CDR1 and CDR2 from the germline V gene are SGHAT and FQNNGV. CDR3 length equals 14 residues. V was cut by 2 bases and J by 0 bases, with 5 bases left in between. The DNA for the CDR3 is TGTGCCAGCAGCTTAACAGTCTCCTACAATGAGCAGTTCTTC. Translation gives CASSLTVSYNEQFF.

The chain uses TRBV6-5 and TRBJ2-1; 7 bases align to TRBD2. The CDR3 is 15 amino acids. CDR1 and CDR2 (germline): MNHEY, SVGAGI. Germline trimming cut 7 bases from V and 2 bases from J; bases unmatched to any gene: 8. CDR3 DNA sequence: TGTGCCAGCACCTATACTAGCGCCGCCTACAATGAGCAGTTCTTC. This encodes CASTYTSAAYNEQFF.

The chain couples TRBV4-1 to TRBJ1-1; 7 bases are shared with TRBD1. V was pared by 0 bases and J by 8 bases, with 6 bases of the junction left unmatched. Germline V gene lookup returns CDR1 MGHRA and CDR2 YSYEKL. The CDR3 is 14 residues long. The CDR3 spells CASSQESGTVEAFF. As DNA, the CDR3 is TGCGCCAGCAGCCAAGAGAGCGGGACAGTCGAAGCTTTCTTT.

The J gene is TRBJ1-5, the V gene TRBV6-5, with 9 bases that match TRBD1. In germline, CDR1 is MNHEY, CDR2 SVGAGI. After removal of 5 bases from V and 7 bases from J, the junction contained 9 bases not matched to a gene. This CDR3 is built from 15 residues. Here the CDR3 DNA reads TGTGCCAGCAGTCTCTTCCGGGACAGGGACCAGCCCCAGCATTTT. It specifies CASSLFRDRDQPQHF.

The chain joins TRBV25-1 to TRBJ1-5, with 9 bases identical to TRBD1. The CDR3 runs to 14 residues. The ends lost 6 bases at V and 3 bases at J; junction bases unmatched: 3. Looked up from germline, CDR1 is MGHDK and CDR2 is SYGVNS. CDR3 region: CASRDRGNNQPQHF. The CDR3 coding sequence is TGTGCCAGCAGAGACAGGGGGAACAATCAGCCCCAGCATTTT.

V and J are TRBV27 and TRBJ2-7; 10 bases are shared with TRBD1. Unmatched junction bases numbered 8, after V lost 5 bases and J lost 4 bases. This CDR3 has 15 residues. Germline-derived CDR1 and CDR2 are MNHEY and SMNVEV (reference sequence). The CDR3 region has the DNA TGTGCCAGCAGTGACGTTGGACAGGGGGTATACGAGCAGTACTTC. Residues: CASSDVGQGVYEQYF.

The chain uses TRBV4-3 and TRBJ1-2, with 7 bases identical to TRBD1. Germline CDR1 is LGHNA and CDR2 is YSLEER. The length of the CDR3 is 14 residues. V shed 2 bases, J shed 7 bases, and the junction held 7 bases outside the gene matches. CDR3 nucleotides: TGCGCCAGCAGCCAACGAGCAGGGGGAAGTGGCTACACCTTC. This encodes CASSQRAGGSGYTF.

The rearrangement joins TRBV9 to TRBJ1-2, with D maybe TRBD1 (6 bases). The CDR3 is made up of 12 amino acids. In germline, CDR1 is SGDLS, CDR2 YYNGEE. Trimming took off 2 bases at V and 7 bases at J, with 9 bases between the two ends. The CDR3 sequence: CASSVLGAGYTF. For the CDR3, the DNA is TGTGCCAGCAGCGTCCTGGGGGCTGGCTACACCTTC. Based on the CDR3 plus reference TRBV9 and TRBJ1-2, the full variable domain is DSGVTQTPKHLITATGQRVTLRCSPRSGDLSVYWYQQSLDQGLQFLIQYYNGEERAKGNILERFSAQQFPDLHSELNLSSLELGDSALYFCASSVLGAGYTFGSGTRLTVV.

The rearrangement uses TRBV19 and TRBJ1-1; 7 bases are shared with TRBD1. With V trimmed by 3 bases and J by 1 base, 2 bases remained unmatched. CDR3 length equals 14 residues. Germline V lookup: CDR1 LNHDA, CDR2 SQIVND (reference sequence). This chain's CDR3 is CASSIRTGNTEAFF. CDR3 DNA: TGTGCCAGTAGTATCCGGACAGGGAACACTGAAGCTTTCTTT.

This chain connects TRBV7-6 to TRBJ2-3, with 10 positions matching TRBD2. The ends lost 1 base at V and 2 bases at J; junction bases unmatched: 3. This CDR3 is 16 amino acids long. Germline V gives CDR1 SGHVS, CDR2 FNYEAQ. The CDR3 sequence: CASSLDSGGPTDTQYF. Written as DNA, the CDR3 is TGTGCCAGCAGCTTAGATAGCGGGGGGCCCACAGATACGCAGTATTTT.

The chain carries TRBV27 and TRBJ1-1, with a weak D call TRBD1 (6 bases). V was pared by 5 bases and J by 3 bases, with 16 bases between. The CDR3 is 15 amino acids. CDR1 is MNHEY and CDR2 is SMNVEV in the germline V gene (reference sequence). The CDR3 region has the DNA TGTGCCAGCAGTACGGTACAGGGAGGGGACACTGAAGCTTTCTTT. Its translation: CASSTVQGGDTEAFF.

The rearrangement links TRBV7-9 to TRBJ1-5; possibly TRBD1 for D (6 bases). The CDR3 covers 15 residues. V gave up 3 bases and J gave up 0 bases, with 9 bases separating them. Germline lookup yields CDR1 SEHNR and CDR2 FQNEAQ (reference sequence). The CDR3 sequence: CASSFTGYSNQPQHF. The DNA of the CDR3 is TGTGCCAGCAGCTTTACAGGGTATAGCAATCAGCCCCAGCATTTT. The full variable domain, completed using reference TRBV7-9 and TRBJ1-5, is DTGVSQNPRHKITKRGQNVTFRCDPISEHNRLYWYRQTLGQGPEFLTYFQNEAQLEKSRLLSDRFSAERPKGSFSTLEIQRTEQGDSAMYLCASSFTGYSNQPQHFGDGTRLSIL.

This chain joins TRBV19 and TRBJ1-2; D not certain. Germline CDR1 reads LNHDA; CDR2 reads SQIVND (reference sequence). V was clipped by 1 base and J by 1 base, with 10 bases between them. The CDR3 runs 15 residues. The CDR3 sequence is CASSIVGDFNYGYTF. CDR3 nucleotides: TGTGCCAGTAGTATAGTGGGAGACTTTAACTATGGCTACACCTTC.

The chain couples TRBV28 to TRBJ1-3, with 7 nucleotides matching TRBD1. V was pared by 5 bases and J by 2 bases, with 6 bases of the junction left unmatched. The CDR3 is 15 amino acids. Germline CDR1 is MDHEN and CDR2 is SYDVKM. The CDR3 region has the DNA TGTGCCAGCAGTCCCACCCAGGGGGCTGGAAACACCATATATTTT. It specifies CASSPTQGAGNTIYF.